The clone carrying this TCR beta chain has at least ten counts. The sample belongs to a study of early T cells in non-severe SARS-CoV-2 infection. Overall study: With bulk RNA from unsorted whole blood as input, sequencing yielded unpaired chains.

CDR1 and CDR2 (germline): MNHNY, SVGAGI (reference sequence). Trimming cost V 6 bases and J 7 bases; bases outside gene matches: 11. This CDR3 has 15 residues. Each single cDNA molecule received a unique molecular identifier. TCRdb called the 5' RACE reads again in MiXCR, with one record for every CDR3 protein. The sample lists about 27,000 distinct CDR3 sequences; approximately 5% were seen once. The sample taken for sequencing was whole blood. This sequence originates from an adult who was a healthcare worker with PCR-confirmed SARS-CoV-2 infection or an uninfected control (not recorded which). V gene TRBV6-6 combines with J gene TRBJ1-4; 7 bases agree with TRBD1. The CDR3 DNA reads as TGTGCCAGCAGACCCCGGACAGGAGACGGTGAAAAACTGTTTTTT. Amino acid sequence: CASRPRTGDGEKLFF.